This T cell receptor beta chain appears in the sequencing data of a study of T-cell memory formation after mild COVID-19. V shed 2 bases and J 6 bases; nucleotides not matched to a gene: 11. This CDR3 spans 17 amino acids. CDR1 is SGDLS, CDR2 YYNGEE, per germline. TCRdb analysed the 5' RACE reads with MiXCR anew, one entry per CDR3 protein. In the table there are 350,000 to 450,000 distinct CDR3 sequences, approximately 15% of which are singletons. The rearrangement joins TRBV9 to TRBJ2-3; 11 bases match TRBD2. The clonotype was recovered from a man in his late teens or twenties who had mild COVID-19 (a few samples of this study predate the infection). Cell type and time point are not known. Material: PBMCs or a T cell subset sorted from them (not recorded which). CDR3 nucleotide sequence: TGTGCCAGCAGCGTTCTAAGACTAGCGGGACTGAGGGATACGCAGTATTTT. Protein sequence: CASSVLRLAGLRDTQYF. The variable domain in full, with the rest retrieved from reference TRBV9 and TRBJ2-3, is DSGVTQTPKHLITATGQRVTLRCSPRSGDLSVYWYQQSLDQGLQFLIQYYNGEERAKGNILERFSAQQFPDLHSELNLSSLELGDSALYFCASSVLRLAGLRDTQYFGPGTRLTVL.